Detailed here is one T cell receptor (beta chain). Its antigen is unidentified. The sample originates from a study of cytomegalovirus exposure and HLA in healthy donors. Overall study findings and caveats: Later on, analysis showed that most CMV-associated TCR beta chains appeared to be HLA-restricted. Sequencing probably produced one cluster of sequence variants that were highly shared.

All donors participated as healthy donors of bone marrow. The primer mix had 60 Vbeta and 13 Jbeta primers. Libraries were prepared by immunoSEQ multiplex PCR; TCRdb keeps only in-frame clonotypes and omits some of them. The sample records around 100,000 clones, roughly 84% being singletons. The ends were cut back, 1 base at V and 5 bases at J, with 17 bases in the middle. The V gene's germline CDR1 is SGHVS and CDR2 FQNEAQ. This CDR3 contains 16 residues. This TCR derives from a woman under 30 in good health and CMV-seronegative. The material sequenced was PBMCs. The rearrangement uses TRBV7-8 and TRBJ2-5, with a possible D match to TRBD2 (5 bases). CDR3 residues: CASSLVAGGLRETQYF. CDR3 DNA: TGTGCCAGCAGCTTAGTGGCAGGAGGCCTACGGGAGACCCAGTACTTC. The whole variable domain, remainder taken from reference TRBV7-8 and TRBJ2-5, is GAGVSQSPRYKVAKRGQDVALRCDPISGHVSLFWYQQALGQGPEFLTYFQNEAQLDKSGLPSDRFFAERPEGSVSTLKIQRTQQEDSAVYLCASSLVAGGLRETQYFGPGTRLLVL.